This TCR beta chain originates from a study of blood T cell repertoires in COVID-19 (dated by TCRdb to 2020 to 2021). For the wider study: The collaborator samples originated in the United States, Italy and Spain and spanned the acute and convalescent phases of COVID-19. The prospective study material was composed of cDNA or gDNA derived from T cells, B-cell-depleted T cells, or PBMCs. HLA class I and class II types, where available, came from metadata supplied by the sample provider rather than from assay-based typing. Samples were obtained from the ongoing ImmuneRACE study (first 160 participants) and from 1,254 subjects provided by 6 global collaborators. The dataset comprised deeply sampled blood TCRbeta repertoires from subjects exposed to, actively infected with, or recovered from COVID-19. A de-identified subject ID, COVID-19 status, age in years and sex were almost always included in the sample metadata. The repertoires were made available in a free public database intended to serve as a resource for research on the immune response to SARS-CoV-2.

TCRbeta CDR3 regions were amplified from genomic DNA by means of the immunoSEQ Assay, a bias-controlled multiplex PCR. The source study handled its data this way. Nucleated cell counts per sample were estimated from amplification of reference gene primers within the assay. To quantify the absolute abundance of each unique TCRbeta CDR3 rearrangement, sequence reads were collapsed and filtered. Productive Simpson clonality was computed per sample as the square root of Simpson's diversity index over productive rearrangements. TCRdb provides this immuneACCESS table in a form limited to in-frame rearrangements. Some clones are lacking; in checked studies, under half of them reflect an unresolved V gene, and why the rest are absent is not known. The V and J calls and the clone size are those of that table, but D and trimming were determined from the DNA. This sample holds 55,000 to 65,000 clones; 80% to 95% were observed only once. 7% to 10% of the sample belongs to the ten largest clones.

About this clone itself: Its binding antigen is unknown. Per-nucleotide qualities are absent, and no much larger clonotype sits a single base away.

Collaborating institutions collected whole blood in K2EDTA tubes following their own protocols. For TCRbeta analysis, collaborators shipped samples as frozen whole blood, isolated PBMCs, or DNA extracted from either of those sample types. The research as a whole found: The amount of clinical and demographic metadata varied by source and participant and was provided uncurated.

The TCR was taken from a woman aged 80 or over with active COVID-19. The sequencing sample was made of peripheral blood.

CDR3 loop: CAISEQLIANTGELFF. The bases are TGTGCCATCAGTGAACAGCTTATCGCGAACACCGGGGAGCTGTTTTTT. The chain links TRBV10-3 with TRBJ2-2, with the identity of the D gene unclear. V drops 3 bases and J drops 0 bases, leaving 11 bases in between. The CDR3 sequence holds 16 residues, the cysteine and phenylalanine included. Only the CDR3 DNA stays, 48 bases, in frame from base 1. From the germline V gene, CDR1 is ENHRY and CDR2 is SYGVKD.